These 10 T cell receptor beta chains came from one sample sequenced in a study of neurological immune-mediated disorders. TCRdb redid the calling of the 5' RACE reads with MiXCR, one entry per CDR3 protein. The sample lists roughly 75,000 distinct CDR3 sequences; 2.5% to 3% were seen once. The sequencing input was PBMCs. The receptors stem from a woman aged 25 to 39 with multiple sclerosis.

This clonotype was counted many times. V is TRBV7-9 and J is TRBJ2-1, with a possible D match to TRBD2 (6 bases). Trimming removed 5 bases at V and 5 bases at J, with 19 bases between. CDR3 length equals 16 residues. Germline V gene lookup returns CDR1 SEHNR and CDR2 FQNEAQ (reference sequence). CDR3 nucleotide sequence: TGTGCCAGCAGCCCTCCCTCGGGGGAGGAGAACAATGAGCAGTTCTTC. The encoded protein is CASSPPSGEENNEQFF.

This clonotype was observed many times. This chain joins TRBV6-2 or TRBV6-3 and TRBJ2-1; 9 positions match TRBD2. From germline, CDR1 is MNHEY and CDR2 SVGEGT. This CDR3 comprises 14 residues. Germline trimming cut 7 bases from V and 5 bases from J; bases unmatched to any gene: 6. The CDR3 DNA reads as TGTGCCAGCAAGTTACTAGCGGGCCACAATGAGCAGTTCTTC. This translates into CASKLLAGHNEQFF.

This clonotype was found many times. The chain joins TRBV6-5 to TRBJ2-5; D is unresolved. Trimming shortened V by 0 bases and J by 0 bases, and 8 bases separated the two germline ends. Per the germline V gene, CDR1 is MNHEY and CDR2 is SVGAGI. This CDR3 contains 15 residues. The CDR3 sequence is CASSYSTADQETQYF. CDR3 DNA: TGTGCCAGCAGTTACTCGACGGCAGACCAAGAGACCCAGTACTTC.

This clonotype was counted many times. The chain employs TRBV29-1 and TRBJ1-1; weak D call: TRBD1 (6 bases). CDR3 length equals 13 residues. Germline V lookup: CDR1 SQVTM, CDR2 ANQGSEA. V lost 3 bases and J 4 bases, leaving 12 bases between the germline ends. The CDR3: CSVDSGAGTEAFF. CDR3 DNA sequence: TGCAGCGTTGATTCAGGGGCAGGCACTGAAGCTTTCTTT.

This clonotype was seen many times. This chain connects TRBV11-3 to TRBJ1-4; no clear D gene. The germline V gene encodes CDR1 SGHNT and CDR2 YENEEA. V shed 2 bases and J shed 6 bases, with 10 bases lying between them. The CDR3 loop spans 14 amino acids. The CDR3 nucleotides read TGTGCCAGCAGCTTATACGGGGAGGATGAAAAACTGTTTTTT. Its protein is CASSLYGEDEKLFF. Complete variable domain (other parts from reference TRBV11-3 and TRBJ1-4): EAGVVQSPRYKIIEKKQPVAFWCNPISGHNTLYWYLQNLGQGPELLIRYENEEAVDDSQLPKDRFSAERLKGVDSTLKIQPAELGDSAVYLCASSLYGEDEKLFFGSGTQLSVL.

This clonotype was seen ten or more times. The chain joins TRBV29-1 to TRBJ2-7; TRBD1 aligns across 9 bases. The J segment lost 2 bases and the V segment lost 6 bases, leaving 8 bases of the junction unmatched. There are 14 residues in the CDR3. CDR1 is SQVTM, CDR2 ANQGSEA, per germline. CDR3 nucleotide sequence: TGCAGCGTCGAGACAGGGACAGGGCCCTACGAGCAGTACTTC. Translated, it gives CSVETGTGPYEQYF.

The table lists this clonotype with many counts. This chain uses TRBV5-6 with TRBJ1-2; maybe TRBD1 (5 bases). Trimming removed 0 bases at V and 5 bases at J, with 8 bases between. This CDR3 contains 13 residues. Looked up from germline, CDR1 is SGHDT and CDR2 is YYEEEE. CDR3 sequence reads: CASSLAEGYGYTF. The CDR3, as DNA: TGTGCCAGCAGCTTGGCCGAGGGGTATGGCTACACCTTC.

This clonotype was seen many times. This chain joins TRBV7-8 and TRBJ2-1; D is undetermined. This CDR3 is built from 15 residues. CDR1 and CDR2 (germline): SGHVS, FQNEAQ. Trimming cost V 3 bases and J 0 bases, with 9 bases left between them. CDR3 sequence: CASSFQALSYNEQFF. Here the CDR3 DNA reads TGTGCCAGCAGCTTCCAGGCTCTCTCCTACAATGAGCAGTTCTTC.

V is TRBV2 and J is TRBJ1-1; D not resolved. Trimming removed 5 bases at V and 1 base at J, with 11 bases between. Looked up from germline, CDR1 is SNHLY and CDR2 is FYNNEI. There are 14 residues in the CDR3. The CDR3 here is CASSPRKGNTEAFF. In DNA form, the CDR3 reads TGTGCCAGCAGTCCGCGAAAGGGGAACACTGAAGCTTTCTTT.

This clonotype was seen at least ten times. This sequence joins TRBV7-2 and TRBJ2-5; D uncertain. Germline V lookup: CDR1 SGHTA, CDR2 FQGNSA. The CDR3 covers 14 residues. Trimming removed 0 bases at V and 1 base at J, with 6 bases between. CDR3 nucleotide sequence: TGTGCCAGCAGCTTAGCGCTGAGCCAAGAGACCCAGTACTTC. The encoded protein is CASSLALSQETQYF.